What follows are 23 T cell receptor beta chains derived from one specimen sequenced in a study of blood T cells in healthy people across ages. PCR was performed a second time for 7 to 11 cycles using a sample-barcoded 5' primer and a J-beta primer mix. TCRdb re-analysed the 5' RACE reads in MiXCR, keeping a single row per CDR3 protein. The sample holds 1 million to 1.2 million distinct CDR3 sequences, under 40% seen once. The sequenced sample was blood. The receptors stem from a young man in good health.

This chain joins TRBV7-9 and TRBJ1-2; D perhaps matches TRBD1 (5 bases). The germline V gene has CDR1 SEHNR and CDR2 FQNEAQ (reference sequence). This CDR3 spans 14 amino acids. The V end lost 4 bases, the J end lost 7 bases, and 16 bases lay between the germline ends. DNA of the CDR3: TGTGCCAGCAGCTCCCCCACAGGACAACTTGGCTACACCTTC. This codes for CASSSPTGQLGYTF.

A single count supports this clonotype. This may come from a read error, since a much larger clone is one base off. The rearrangement joins TRBV29-1 to TRBJ2-3; TRBD1 matches 11 bases. The CDR3 loop spans 15 amino acids. CDR1 and CDR2 (germline): SQVTM, ANQGSEA. CDR3 in DNA: TGCAGTACCACCAAGGGGACAGGGGGAACAGATGCGCAGTATTTT. Its translation is CSTTKGTGGTDAQYF.

The chain has TRBV27 and TRBJ2-1; TRBD1 might be the D (6 bases). The CDR3 contains 16 residues. Germline loops: CDR1 MNHEY, CDR2 SMNVEV (reference sequence). V lost 5 bases to trimming and J lost 9 bases, with 23 bases between them. CDR3 coding DNA: TGTGCCAGCAGTCCAACACAGGGCAGTAGATACTGTGAGCAGTTCTTC. It yields the protein CASSPTQGSRYCEQFF.

The chain is built from TRBV4-3 and TRBJ2-2, with D perhaps TRBD2 (5 bases). The V and J ends lost 0 bases and 4 bases respectively, with 12 bases between them. Germline V lookup: CDR1 LGHNA, CDR2 YSLEER. The length of the CDR3 is 16 residues. CDR3 sequence (DNA): TGCGCCAGCAGCCAAGATGAGGGCGCGACCACCGGGGAGCTGTTTTTT. Encoded protein: CASSQDEGATTGELFF.

This clonotype was counted only a few times. The V gene is TRBV12-3 or TRBV12-4, the J gene TRBJ2-2, with D unresolved. The CDR3 runs 13 residues. CDR3 coding DNA: TGTACTAATCGAAGGCTACCCACCGGGGAGCTGTTTTTT. It encodes CTNRRLPTGELFF.

This clonotype was observed a few times. The V call is TRBV4-3, the J call TRBJ2-7, with 7 bases that match TRBD1. Losses at the gene ends were 3 bases for V and 6 bases for J; bases not matched to a gene: 5. Germline CDR1 and CDR2: LGHNA and YSLEER. CDR3 size: 13 residues. CDR3 DNA: TGCGCCAGCAGCCAGGATACAGGGGCCGAGCAGTACTTC. Its translation is CASSQDTGAEQYF.

V and J are TRBV6-1 and TRBJ2-1, with 8 positions matching TRBD2. V gave up 3 bases and J gave up 6 bases; unmatched junction bases: 10. CDR1 and CDR2 from the germline V gene are MNHNS and SASEGT. The CDR3 has 16 residues. The CDR3 DNA reads TGTGCCAGCAGTGAGTCCGGGGGGGCCTCGGGCAATGAGCAGTTCTTC. It yields the protein CASSESGGASGNEQFF.

The CDR3 DNA reads as TGTGCCAGCAGACAGATAAATGAGCAGTACTTC. It codes for CASRQINEQYF. This sequence joins TRBV6-5 and TRBJ2-7; no clear D gene. The V gene's germline CDR1 is MNHEY and CDR2 SVGAGI. This CDR3 comprises 11 residues. Trimming removed 6 bases from V and 7 bases from J, with 10 bases in between.

This clonotype has a handful of counts. The chain joins TRBV16 to TRBJ2-1, with D uncertain. Trimming took 0 bases from V and 9 from J, leaving 9 bases between them. CDR3 length equals 13 residues. The V gene's germline CDR1 is KGHSY and CDR2 FQNENV. The CDR3 region is CASSQSSLGEQFF. CDR3 DNA sequence: TGTGCCAGCAGCCAATCGTCCCTCGGTGAGCAGTTCTTC.

This clonotype came up once. This rearrangement joins TRBV13 to TRBJ2-5, with 9 bases fitting TRBD1. Germline V lookup: CDR1 PRHDT, CDR2 FYEKMQ (reference sequence). V trimming: 1 base; J trimming: 11 bases; junction bases outside the gene matches: 26. This CDR3 spans 20 amino acids. CDR3 DNA sequence: TGTGCCAGCAGCTTAGCCCCGGGACAGGGATACGCTCCATCCTACAATGAGCAGTACTTC. Translated: CASSLAPGQGYAPSYNEQYF.

This chain's CDR3 is CASSEDINTGELFF. The CDR3 bases are TGTGCCAGCAGTGAAGACATAAACACCGGGGAGCTGTTTTTT. V usage is TRBV2 and J usage is TRBJ2-2; no definite D call. Germline V gene lookup returns CDR1 SNHLY and CDR2 FYNNEI. The CDR3 runs 14 residues. The ends were cut back, 1 base at V and 2 bases at J, with 5 bases in the middle.

About this clonotype itself: The junction does not match germline at one end; this may be a read error. In DNA, the CDR3 is TGCGCCAGCAGTCGATACAGGGTCGTTAGCTCCTACGAGCAGTACTTC. This encodes CASSRYRVVSSYEQYF. The chain is built from TRBV27 and TRBJ2-7; tentative D call: TRBD1 (6 bases). This CDR3 has 16 residues. The germline gives CDR1 MNHEY, CDR2 SMNVEV (reference sequence).

The gene calls are TRBV25-1 and TRBJ1-2; possible D gene TRBD1, 6 bases. In germline, CDR1 is MGHDK, CDR2 SYGVNS. V lost 3 bases and J lost 2, with 25 bases in between. The CDR3 runs 19 residues. CDR3 in amino acids: CASSDAGGLRPGENYGYTF. DNA of the CDR3: TGTGCCAGCAGTGACGCTGGTGGTTTGCGACCAGGGGAAAACTATGGCTACACCTTC.

This clonotype occurred a few times. The chain carries TRBV14 and TRBJ1-1, with 7 bases lining up with TRBD1. V lost 1 base to trimming and J lost 3 bases; unmatched junction nucleotides: 5. The CDR3 covers 15 residues. From germline, CDR1 is SGHDN and CDR2 FVKESK. The CDR3 DNA reads as TGTGCCAGCAGCCAAGTAGGGGGCCGGGACACTGAAGCTTTCTTT. It encodes CASSQVGGRDTEAFF. Complete variable domain (other parts from reference TRBV14 and TRBJ1-1): EAGVTQFPSHSVIEKGQTVTLRCDPISGHDNLYWYRRVMGKEIKFLLHFVKESKQDESGMPNNRFLAERTGGTYSTLKVQPAELEDSGVYFCASSQVGGRDTEAFFGQGTRLTVV.

This clonotype was detected only once. This CDR3 is CASSLGGAIGTDTQYF. The DNA of the CDR3 is TGTGCCAGCAGCTTAGGCGGCGCCATAGGGACAGATACGCAGTATTTT. The V and J genes are TRBV7-9 and TRBJ2-3; D remains unclear. Germline lookup yields CDR1 SEHNR and CDR2 FQNEAQ (reference sequence). This CDR3 region has 16 residues. V was pared by 1 base and J by 3 bases, with 14 bases between.

The chain is built from TRBV14 and TRBJ2-1; the match to TRBD2 covers 8 bases. This CDR3 spans 16 amino acids. The germline CDR1 and CDR2 sequences are SGHDN and FVKESK. V trimming: 3 bases; J trimming: 4 bases; junction bases outside the gene matches: 8. The CDR3 sequence: CASSHQGLAEYNEQFF. DNA of the CDR3: TGTGCCAGCAGCCACCAAGGACTAGCAGAATACAATGAGCAGTTCTTC.

As for this clonotype: One end of the junction fails to match germline, which may point to a read error. V and J are TRBV12-3 or TRBV12-4 and TRBJ1-5; D is perhaps TRBD1 (5 bases). The CDR3 extends over 15 amino acids. The CDR3 reads CASSLSGGEGQPRHF. The CDR3 DNA reads TGTGCCAGCAGTTTAAGTGGAGGGGAGGGTCAGCCCCGGCATTTT.

This clonotype was counted between two and nine times. The J gene is TRBJ1-5, the V gene TRBV10-3; possible D gene TRBD1, 5 bases. The germline V gene has CDR1 ENHRY and CDR2 SYGVKD. Deletions cut 4 bases from V and 3 bases from J, with 19 bases between. The CDR3 runs to 17 residues. The CDR3 spells CAISVSREGRVNQPQHF. The CDR3 nucleotides are TGTGCCATCAGTGTGTCCAGGGAAGGTCGAGTCAATCAGCCCCAGCATTTT.

This clonotype was detected only a few times. V gene TRBV6-6 combines with J gene TRBJ1-2, with D possibly being TRBD1 (6 bases). V was clipped by 5 bases and J by 5 bases, with 18 bases between them. This CDR3 is built from 15 residues. Germline-derived CDR1 and CDR2 are MNHNY and SVGAGI (reference sequence). The CDR3 protein is CASSPDSSLQYGYTF. CDR3 nucleotide sequence: TGTGCCAGCAGTCCGGACAGCTCACTCCAATATGGCTACACCTTC.

V is TRBV6-2 or TRBV6-3 and J is TRBJ1-1; 7 positions agree with TRBD1. The junction had 11 bases not matched to a gene; V was cut back by 6 bases and J by 1 base. The CDR3 consists of 16 residues. Germline-derived CDR1 and CDR2 are MNHEY and SVGEGT. The CDR3 protein is CASSHRDRLKNTEAFF. Here the CDR3 DNA reads TGTGCCAGCAGCCACCGGGACAGACTAAAGAACACTGAAGCTTTCTTT.

The chain links TRBV6-5 to TRBJ2-3; D is undetermined. V lost 5 bases and J lost 4, with 13 bases in between. In germline, CDR1 is MNHEY, CDR2 SVGAGI. This CDR3 is built from 14 residues. CDR3 protein: CASSDGASPDTQYF. CDR3 nucleotide sequence: TGTGCCAGCAGTGACGGTGCTAGTCCAGATACGCAGTATTTT.

This clonotype has a count of ten or more. This chain links TRBV4-2 with TRBJ1-2; a possible D gene is TRBD1 (5 bases). Germline CDR1 LGHNA, CDR2 YNFKEQ. The V end was cut by 0 bases, the J end by 5 bases, with 13 bases between. CDR3 length equals 15 residues. Written as DNA, the CDR3 is TGTGCCAGCAGCCAAGAAAGGGGAAGCGTATATGGCTACACCTTC. This encodes CASSQERGSVYGYTF.

The chain is built from TRBV20-1 and TRBJ2-5; D is uncertain. This CDR3 is 12 amino acids long. Germline V gene sequence: CDR1 DFQATT, CDR2 SNEGSKA (reference sequence). The CDR3 DNA is TGCAGCGCTCCAGGTGGGTCGGGGACCCAGTACTTC. Encoded protein: CSAPGGSGTQYF.